A selection of T cell receptor beta chains follows, all from one sample in a study of response to subunit inactivated influenza vaccine. TCRdb redid the calling of the RT-PCR reads with MiXCR, one entry per CDR3 protein. The repertoire has roughly 780,000 distinct CDR3 sequences, around 20% of them found once; the top ten carry approximately 11%. This material consisted of PBMCs from blood, taken 5 days after vaccination. These TCRs come from a man in his forties or fifties who received an inactivated influenza vaccine. Each CDR3 is given with its conserved first and last residue. The D gene is left open where the match is weak. Clone size is given for some rows only: seen once, a few or many times, or a class if the clone is expanded.

V gene	D gene	J gene	clone size	CDR3 protein	CDR3 DNA
TRBV9	TRBD1	TRBJ2-7	NA	CASSFGQGSREQYF	TGTGCCAGCAGCTTCGGACAGGGGTCTAGGGAGCAGTACTTC
TRBV5-1	TRBD1	TRBJ2-3	NA	CASSVSGTGFTDTQYF	TGCGCCAGCAGCGTCTCCGGGACAGGGTTCACAGATACGCAGTATTTT
TRBV10-2	TRBD1	TRBJ2-5	few	CASSDNRGARETQYF	TGCGCCAGCAGTGATAACAGGGGGGCGCGAGAGACCCAGTACTTC
TRBV7-9	NA	TRBJ1-2	few	CASSPPTVNYGYTF	TGTGCCAGCAGCCCCCCGACAGTGAACTATGGCTACACCTTC
TRBV6-1	NA	TRBJ2-5	NA	CASSESGTVFETQYF	TGTGCCAGCAGTGAATCGGGTACGGTTTTCGAGACCCAGTACTTC
TRBV12-3/TRBV12-4	NA	TRBJ2-1	NA	CASTRELKSEQFF	TGTGCCAGCACCCGGGAGTTAAAGAGTGAGCAGTTCTTC
TRBV12-3/TRBV12-4	TRBD2	TRBJ2-7	many	CASLSGGFPTEQYF	TGTGCCAGCTTGTCGGGGGGATTCCCTACCGAGCAGTACTTC
TRBV29-1	NA	TRBJ2-7	NA	CSVVARYEQYF	TGCAGCGTTGTAGCACGCTACGAGCAGTACTTC
TRBV7-9	NA	TRBJ2-7	NA	CASSFFPLTIKGEQYF	TGTGCCAGCAGCTTCTTCCCCCTCACGATTAAGGGGGAGCAGTACTTC
TRBV20-1	NA	TRBJ2-6	few	CSAPPGGANVLTF	TGCAGTGCACCACCAGGCGGGGCCAACGTCCTGACTTTC
TRBV29-1	NA	TRBJ1-5	many	CSVEENQGQPQHF	TGCAGCGTTGAAGAAAATCAGGGTCAGCCCCAGCATTTT
TRBV27	TRBD1	TRBJ2-7	NA	CASSHGQGAGQSYEQYF	TGTGCCAGCAGTCATGGACAGGGTGCGGGACAATCCTACGAGCAGTACTTC
TRBV6-5	TRBD1	TRBJ1-2	NA	CASSYQGDGYTF	TGTGCCAGCAGTTACCAGGGGGATGGCTACACCTTC
TRBV2	NA	TRBJ2-3	NA	CASRAGVSSTDTQYF	TGTGCCAGCAGGGCTGGGGTCTCTAGCACAGATACGCAGTATTTT
TRBV29-1	TRBD2	TRBJ2-7	NA	CSVIRTSGSDEQYF	TGCAGCGTTATAAGGACTAGCGGGAGCGACGAGCAGTACTTC
TRBV25-1	NA	TRBJ2-7	few	CASTPGGPYEQYF	TGTGCCAGCACCCCCGGGGGCCCCTACGAGCAGTACTTC
TRBV20-1	NA	TRBJ2-3	NA	CSAKGWPGTDTQYF	TGCAGTGCTAAGGGTTGGCCCGGGACAGATACGCAGTATTTT
TRBV21-1	NA	TRBJ2-5	NA	CASSICFKETQYF	TGTGCCAGCAGCATATGCTTTAAGGAGACCCAGTACTTC
TRBV27	TRBD1	TRBJ1-2	NA	CASSDSPGQGPYGYTF	TGTGCCAGCAGTGATTCCCCGGGACAGGGACCATATGGCTACACCTTC
TRBV7-2	TRBD1	TRBJ2-1	few	CASSERDRARDEQFF	TGTGCCAGCAGCGAACGGGACAGGGCGCGGGATGAGCAGTTCTTC
TRBV6-2/TRBV6-3	TRBD1	TRBJ2-5	few	CASSPGRRQGETQYF	TGTGCCAGCAGTCCCGGTAGGAGACAGGGAGAGACCCAGTACTTC
TRBV29-1	NA	TRBJ1-2	many	CSVVGPGFTNYGYTF	TGCAGCGTTGTCGGACCCGGGTTCACTAACTATGGCTACACCTTC
TRBV11-2	NA	TRBJ2-7	few	CASSLVASATSIVYEQYF	TGTGCCAGCAGCCTGGTGGCTTCGGCTACGTCGATCGTCTACGAGCAGTACTTC
TRBV5-4	TRBD2	TRBJ2-1	NA	CASSLGASGVYEQFF	TGTGCCAGCAGCCTCGGGGCTAGCGGGGTCTATGAGCAGTTCTTC
TRBV29-1	NA	TRBJ2-1	many	CSVGGGQGIYNEQFF	TGCAGCGTTGGGGGGGGGCAGGGAATTTACAATGAGCAGTTCTTC
TRBV5-1	NA	TRBJ2-5	NA	CASSLVSGRRETQYF	TGCGCCAGCAGCTTGGTCTCAGGGCGTAGAGAGACCCAGTACTTC
TRBV2	NA	TRBJ2-7	NA	CANRQAASYEQYF	TGTGCCAACCGACAGGCCGCGAGCTACGAGCAGTACTTC
TRBV28	NA	TRBJ2-5	few	CASSLTRGLETQYF	TGTGCCAGCAGTTTAACGCGGGGGCTAGAGACCCAGTACTTC
TRBV25-1	NA	TRBJ2-5	few	CASRDRKETQYF	TGTGCCAGCAGGGACCGGAAAGAGACCCAGTACTTC
TRBV20-1	TRBD1	TRBJ1-6	NA	CSARDRTGQQSPLHF	TGCAGTGCTAGAGATCGGACAGGTCAACAGTCACCCCTCCACTTT
TRBV20-1	NA	TRBJ2-1	NA	CSARVINLGQFF	TGCAGTGCTAGAGTCATCAACTTGGGGCAGTTCTTC
TRBV28	NA	TRBJ2-7	NA	CASESTDRYTYEQYF	TGTGCCAGCGAGTCCACGGACCGTTATACCTACGAGCAGTACTTC
TRBV29-1	NA	TRBJ1-2	few	CSVEGDLNYGYTF	TGCAGCGTTGAAGGGGACCTTAACTATGGCTACACCTTC
TRBV27	TRBD2	TRBJ2-7	NA	CAKTGGSGLAGDRVYEQYF	TGTGCCAAAACAGGGGGGTCAGGACTAGCGGGAGATAGGGTCTACGAGCAGTACTTC